Each of the 28 T cell receptor beta chains below was sequenced from the same sample in a study of blood T cell repertoires in COVID-19. Method: immunoSEQ multiplex PCR; TCRdb's copy keeps in-frame clones and lacks some. The table records around 140,000 clones, over 75% of them present only once. Sequencing was performed on peripheral blood. The receptors derive from a man aged 65 to 85 with acute or convalescent COVID-19.

Notes on this clone: In the same sample, other DNA sequences code for this CDR3. The chain is built from TRBV5-1 and TRBJ2-3, with D perhaps TRBD2 (5 bases). Trimming pared 0 bases from V and 4 bases from J, leaving 9 bases between. The CDR3 has 14 amino acids. CDR1 and CDR2 (germline): SGHRS, YFSETQ. CDR3 in DNA: TGCGCCAGCAGCTTGGTAGCCGGGGCAGATACGCAGTATTTT. Residues: CASSLVAGADTQYF.

V gene TRBV5-4 combines with J gene TRBJ1-2; D gene ambiguous. CDR3 size: 12 residues. The V and J ends lost 0 bases and 4 bases respectively, with 4 bases between them. Germline CDR1 is SGHNT and CDR2 is YYREEE (reference sequence). The CDR3 loop reads CASSLVGYGYTF. CDR3 coding DNA: TGTGCCAGCAGCTTGGTCGGCTATGGCTACACCTTC.

The V and J genes are TRBV12-3 or TRBV12-4 and TRBJ2-5, with TRBD1 as a possible D gene (6 bases). V dropped 3 bases and J dropped 5 bases, with 10 bases sitting between them. The CDR3 is made up of 13 amino acids. In DNA form, the CDR3 reads TGTGCCAGCAGTTTCAGGGGACGCGAGACCCAGTACTTC. Its protein product is CASSFRGRETQYF.

The chain couples TRBV6-1 to TRBJ1-5; D ambiguous. The CDR3 has 16 residues. Per germline, CDR1 MNHNS and CDR2 SASEGT. Trimming cost V 2 bases and J 7 bases, with 18 bases left between them. CDR3 sequence reads: CASSEIGRRVRQPQHF. CDR3 sequence (DNA): TGTGCCAGCAGTGAAATTGGTAGGAGGGTGCGGCAGCCCCAGCATTTT.

This chain uses TRBV4-1 with TRBJ2-6; 8 nucleotides line up with TRBD2. The ends lost 4 bases at V and 1 base at J; junction bases unmatched: 9. The CDR3 runs 18 residues. Germline-derived CDR1 and CDR2 are MGHRA and YSYEKL. DNA of the CDR3: TGCGCCAGCAGCCTTTCGGGAGGGATCTCTTCTGGGGCCAACGTCCTGACTTTC. It specifies CASSLSGGISSGANVLTF.

The chain combines TRBV6-2 or TRBV6-3 with TRBJ1-1, with D possibly TRBD1 on 5 matching bases. The CDR3 contains 15 residues. Trimming removed 4 bases at V and 6 bases at J, with 18 bases between. The germline gives CDR1 MNHEY, CDR2 SVGEGT. In DNA, the CDR3 is TGTGCCAGCAGTTCCCCTAGGGGAAGGTTGGCTGAAGCTTTCTTT. Amino acid sequence: CASSSPRGRLAEAFF.

This chain uses TRBV24-1 with TRBJ2-1; a weak D match, TRBD2 (6 bases). The length of the CDR3 is 13 residues. The V end was cut by 9 bases, the J end by 7 bases, with 15 bases between. The germline CDR1 and CDR2 sequences are KGHDR and SFDVKD. Here the CDR3 reads CATSTGESNEQFF. DNA for the CDR3: TGTGCCACCTCGACGGGAGAATCGAATGAGCAGTTCTTC.

This chain connects TRBV18 to TRBJ2-5; the match to TRBD2 covers 15 bases. The CDR3 is 15 amino acids. Germline lookup yields CDR1 KGHSH and CDR2 LQKENI. The trim removed 3 bases at V and 6 bases at J, leaving 2 bases unmatched. CDR3 bases: TGTGCCAGCTCACCCGGGACTAGCGGGGGGAAGACCCAGTACTTC. This gives the protein CASSPGTSGGKTQYF.

As DNA, the CDR3 is TGTGCCAGTAGTCGACGAGGGGGTTCTAATGAAAAACTGTTTTTT. Its translation is CASSRRGGSNEKLFF. J is TRBJ1-4 and V is TRBV19; D might be TRBD1 (6 bases). Germline V CDR1 and CDR2: LNHDA, SQIVND (reference sequence). The CDR3 extends over 15 amino acids. V dropped 5 bases and J dropped 3 bases, with 13 bases sitting between them. Supplemented by reference TRBV19 and TRBJ1-4, the full variable domain reads DGGITQSPKYLFRKEGQNVTLSCEQNLNHDAMYWYRQDPGQGLRLIYYSQIVNDFQKGDIAEGYSVSREKKESFPLTVTSAQKNPTAFYLCASSRRGGSNEKLFFGSGTQLSVL.

V and J are TRBV6-2 or TRBV6-3 and TRBJ2-5; 7 bases match TRBD2. Per germline, CDR1 MNHEY and CDR2 SVGEGT. There are 15 residues in the CDR3. After removal of 4 bases from V and 7 bases from J, the junction contained 12 bases not matched to a gene. CDR3 in amino acids: CASSWEAGEARTQYF. The DNA for the CDR3 is TGTGCCAGCAGTTGGGAGGCGGGAGAGGCAAGGACCCAGTACTTC.

CDR3 residues: CASSDSSPRPEAFF. The CDR3 DNA sequence: TGTGCCAGCAGTGATAGCTCCCCCCGTCCTGAAGCTTTCTTT. This rearrangement joins TRBV2 to TRBJ1-1, with D hard to call. Trimming shortened V by 3 bases and J by 6 bases, and 14 bases separated the two germline ends. Germline CDR1 reads SNHLY; CDR2 reads FYNNEI. The CDR3 is 14 amino acids.

The chain recombines TRBV6-2 or TRBV6-3 with TRBJ2-1, with 14 bases identical to TRBD2. Germline V lookup: CDR1 MNHEY, CDR2 SVGEGT. The CDR3 is made up of 14 amino acids. V lost 2 bases to trimming and J lost 13 bases; unmatched junction nucleotides: 4. The CDR3 sequence is CASSYAGLAGDQFF. The CDR3 region has the DNA TGTGCCAGCAGTTACGCGGGACTAGCGGGAGATCAGTTCTTC.

The chain joins TRBV9 to TRBJ1-2; D call uncertain. The CDR3 contains 16 residues. V was shortened by 1 base and J by 0 bases, with 13 bases between the two germline ends. The germline V gene has CDR1 SGDLS and CDR2 YYNGEE. The CDR3 bases are TGTGCCAGCAGCGTATGGCCGCCAGGCGCTAACTATGGCTACACCTTC. Its protein is CASSVWPPGANYGYTF.

The gene calls are TRBV5-5 and TRBJ2-7; 8 nucleotides line up with TRBD2. Germline V gene data show CDR1 as SGHKS and CDR2 as YYEKEE (reference sequence). V lost 4 bases to trimming and J lost 7 bases; unmatched junction nucleotides: 13. The CDR3 is 15 residues long. Here the CDR3 reads CASSPRVREDGEQYF. The CDR3 bases are TGTGCCAGCAGCCCAAGGGTGCGGGAGGACGGAGAGCAGTACTTC.

The J gene is TRBJ2-1, the V gene TRBV7-8; 9 nucleotides agree with TRBD2. Germline V gene lookup returns CDR1 SGHVS and CDR2 FQNEAQ. CDR3 length: 14 amino acids. V lost 3 bases and J lost 6; bases outside the gene matches: 3. The CDR3 loop is CASSFRRGGNEQFF. The DNA for the CDR3 is TGTGCCAGCAGCTTCAGGCGGGGGGGCAATGAGCAGTTCTTC.

J is TRBJ1-3 and V is TRBV6-6; D gene uncertain. V was cut by 7 bases and J by 0 bases, with 7 bases left in between. The germline CDR1 and CDR2 sequences are MNHNY and SVGAGI (reference sequence). The CDR3 loop spans 13 amino acids. The CDR3 DNA reads as TGTGCCAGCACCCTAGGCTCTGGAAACACCATATATTTT. This encodes CASTLGSGNTIYF.

This chain connects TRBV2 to TRBJ1-1; D unclear. V dropped 4 bases and J dropped 1 base, with 7 bases sitting between them. Germline V gene data show CDR1 as SNHLY and CDR2 as FYNNEI. The CDR3 has 13 residues. The CDR3 DNA sequence: TGTGCCAGCAGTGTATCGGGGAACACTGAAGCTTTCTTT. As protein: CASSVSGNTEAFF.

This clone was counted a single time. The chain uses TRBV28 and TRBJ2-2; tentatively, D is TRBD1 (6 bases). This CDR3 has 15 amino acids. Germline CDR1 is MDHEN and CDR2 is SYDVKM. V lost 4 bases to trimming and J lost 6 bases, with 15 bases between them. CDR3 DNA sequence: TGTGCCAGCAGTTCCTCTGCAGGGGCATCCGGGGAGCTGTTTTTT. It encodes CASSSSAGASGELFF. Looking up the rest from reference TRBV28 and TRBJ2-2 gives the full variable domain: DVKVTQSSRYLVKRTGEKVFLECVQDMDHENMFWYRQDPGLGLRLIYFSYDVKMKEKGDIPEGYSVSREKKERFSLILESASTNQTSMYLCASSSSAGASGELFFGEGSRLTVL.

The V gene is TRBV19, the J gene TRBJ1-3; D gene unclear. V shed 3 bases and J shed 0 bases, with 12 bases lying between them. The V gene's germline CDR1 is LNHDA and CDR2 SQIVND (reference sequence). The CDR3 sequence is 16 residues long. CDR3 region: CASSMEAASSGNTIYF. The CDR3, as DNA: TGTGCCAGTAGTATGGAGGCGGCTAGCTCTGGAAACACCATATATTTT.

The chain uses TRBV5-1 and TRBJ1-6, with 11 bases aligning to TRBD1. The CDR3 spans 13 residues. The germline CDR1 and CDR2 sequences are SGHRS and YFSETQ. Trimming cost V 6 bases and J 9 bases; bases outside gene matches: 2. This chain's CDR3 is CASTGTGGSPLHF. The CDR3 bases are TGCGCCAGCACCGGGACAGGGGGTTCACCCCTCCACTTT.

J is TRBJ1-3 and V is TRBV29-1; TRBD1 agrees at 7 bases. V shed 7 bases, J shed 2 bases, and the junction held 8 bases outside the gene matches. The CDR3 contains 14 residues. Germline loops: CDR1 SQVTM, CDR2 ANQGSEA. CDR3: CSATGQGAGNTIYF. CDR3 DNA sequence: TGCAGCGCAACGGGCCAGGGGGCTGGAAACACCATATATTTT. Drawing the rest from reference TRBV29-1 and TRBJ1-3, the complete variable domain is SAVISQKPSRDICQRGTSLTIQCQVDSQVTMMFWYRQQPGQSLTLIATANQGSEATYESGFVIDKFPISRPNLTFSTLTVSNMSPEDSSIYLCSATGQGAGNTIYFGEGSWLTVV.

This clone was observed a handful of times. The sample holds other DNA sequences that translate to the same CDR3. The chain has TRBV28 and TRBJ2-2, with unresolved D. V lost 5 bases, J lost 5 bases, and 6 bases lay in between. Germline V CDR1 and CDR2: MDHEN, SYDVKM. The CDR3 spans 12 residues. The CDR3 DNA is TGTGCCAGCAGTCTCCTGACCGGGGAGCTGTTTTTT. This translates into CASSLLTGELFF.

In its sample, this clone was seen once. The genes are TRBV6-5 and TRBJ2-7; possible D gene TRBD2, 6 bases. The germline CDR1 and CDR2 sequences are MNHEY and SVGAGI. The CDR3 runs 14 residues. Between the trimmed V and J ends, which lost 6 bases and 3 bases, there was a span of 15 bases. DNA of the CDR3: TGTGCCAGCAGCTTAGGACGGGAGAGCTACGAGCAGTACTTC. Translated: CASSLGRESYEQYF.

The J gene is TRBJ2-1, the V gene TRBV10-2; 8 nucleotides line up with TRBD2. The CDR3 totals 14 residues. Per the germline V gene, CDR1 is WSHSY and CDR2 is SAAADI. The junction had 3 bases not matched to a gene; V was cut back by 5 bases and J by 3 bases. The CDR3 reads CASSLTSVYNEQFF. CDR3 nucleotide sequence: TGCGCCAGCAGTCTGACTAGCGTCTACAATGAGCAGTTCTTC.

J is TRBJ1-1 and V is TRBV18; TRBD1 aligns across 8 bases. The CDR3 loop spans 17 amino acids. The V gene's germline CDR1 is KGHSH and CDR2 LQKENI. Trimming cost V 7 bases and J 1 base; bases outside gene matches: 14. CDR3 bases: TGTGCCAGCTTACCCCCGGGACAGGCTTTCCCGAACACTGAAGCTTTCTTT. It encodes CASLPPGQAFPNTEAFF.

The genes are TRBV11-2 and TRBJ2-1; 12 bases match TRBD2. V lost 7 bases and J lost 6; bases outside the gene matches: 10. Germline-derived CDR1 and CDR2 are SGHAT and FQNNGV. The CDR3 consists of 16 residues. CDR3 amino acids: CASNPTLAGGVNEQFF. CDR3 nucleotides: TGTGCCAGCAACCCGACCCTAGCGGGGGGGGTCAATGAGCAGTTCTTC.

V and J are TRBV28 and TRBJ1-3; D perhaps matches TRBD1 (5 bases). The germline CDR1 and CDR2 sequences are MDHEN and SYDVKM. The CDR3 runs to 16 residues. V lost 6 bases and J lost 2, with 17 bases in between. This chain's CDR3 is CASSPGWSGTGNTIYF. CDR3 coding DNA: TGTGCCAGCAGCCCCGGGTGGTCAGGGACTGGAAACACCATATATTTT. The full variable domain, in which reference TRBV28 and TRBJ1-3 provide the parts outside the CDR3, is DVKVTQSSRYLVKRTGEKVFLECVQDMDHENMFWYRQDPGLGLRLIYFSYDVKMKEKGDIPEGYSVSREKKERFSLILESASTNQTSMYLCASSPGWSGTGNTIYFGEGSWLTVV.

The chain joins TRBV10-3 to TRBJ2-3; 9 bases line up with TRBD1. V dropped 10 bases and J dropped 4; count of bases not matched to a gene: 6. The CDR3 is made up of 13 amino acids. The germline gives CDR1 ENHRY, CDR2 SYGVKD. The CDR3: CATHRDRADTQYF. CDR3 in DNA: TGTGCCACCCACCGGGACAGGGCAGATACGCAGTATTTT.